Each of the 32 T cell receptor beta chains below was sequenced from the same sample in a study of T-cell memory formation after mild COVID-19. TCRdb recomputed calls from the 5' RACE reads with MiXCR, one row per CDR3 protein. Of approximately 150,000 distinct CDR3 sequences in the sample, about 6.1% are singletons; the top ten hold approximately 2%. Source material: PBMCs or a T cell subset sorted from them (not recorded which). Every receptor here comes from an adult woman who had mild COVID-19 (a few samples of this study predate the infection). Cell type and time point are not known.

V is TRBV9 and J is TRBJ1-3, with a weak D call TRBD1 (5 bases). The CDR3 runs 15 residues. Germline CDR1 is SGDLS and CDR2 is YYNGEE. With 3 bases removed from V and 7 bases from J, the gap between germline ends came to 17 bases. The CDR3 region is CASSAFRESMNTIYF. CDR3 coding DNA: TGTGCCAGCAGCGCCTTCAGGGAAAGCATGAACACCATATATTTT.

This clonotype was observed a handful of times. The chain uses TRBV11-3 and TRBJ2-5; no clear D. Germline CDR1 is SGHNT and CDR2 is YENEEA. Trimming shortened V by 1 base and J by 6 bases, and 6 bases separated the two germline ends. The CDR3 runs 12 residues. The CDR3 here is CASSLGSKTQYF. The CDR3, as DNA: TGTGCCAGCAGCTTAGGATCGAAGACCCAGTACTTC.

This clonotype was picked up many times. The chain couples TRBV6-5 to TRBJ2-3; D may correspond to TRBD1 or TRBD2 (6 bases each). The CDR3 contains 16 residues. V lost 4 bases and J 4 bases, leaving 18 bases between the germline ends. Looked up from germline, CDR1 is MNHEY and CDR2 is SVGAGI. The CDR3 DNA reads TGTGCCAGCAGTTTTGAAAGGGGGGCAGGTGCAGATACGCAGTATTTT. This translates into CASSFERGAGADTQYF.

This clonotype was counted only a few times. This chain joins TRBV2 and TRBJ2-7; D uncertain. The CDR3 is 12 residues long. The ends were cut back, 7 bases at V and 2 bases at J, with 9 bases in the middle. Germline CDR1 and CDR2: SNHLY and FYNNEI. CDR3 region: CASKDGTYEQYF. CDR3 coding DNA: TGTGCCAGCAAAGACGGCACCTACGAGCAGTACTTC.

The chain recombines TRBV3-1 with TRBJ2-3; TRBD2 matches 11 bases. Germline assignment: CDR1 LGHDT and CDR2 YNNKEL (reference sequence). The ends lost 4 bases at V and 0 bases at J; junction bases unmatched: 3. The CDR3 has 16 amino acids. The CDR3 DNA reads TGTGCCAGCAGCCCGACTAGCGGGACTAGCACAGATACGCAGTATTTT. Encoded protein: CASSPTSGTSTDTQYF.

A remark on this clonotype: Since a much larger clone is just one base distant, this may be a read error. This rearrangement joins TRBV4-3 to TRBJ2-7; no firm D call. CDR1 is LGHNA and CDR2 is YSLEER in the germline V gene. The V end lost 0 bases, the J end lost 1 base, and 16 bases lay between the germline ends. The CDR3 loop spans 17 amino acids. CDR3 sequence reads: CASSQDLQARGSYEQYF. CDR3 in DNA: TGCGCCAGCAGCCAAGATCTACAAGCGAGAGGTTCCTACGAGCAGTACTTC.

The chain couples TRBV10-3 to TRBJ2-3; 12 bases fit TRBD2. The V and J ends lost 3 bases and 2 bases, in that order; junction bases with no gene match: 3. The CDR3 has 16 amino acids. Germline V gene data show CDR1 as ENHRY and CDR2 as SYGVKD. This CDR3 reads CAISDRLAGVTDTQYF. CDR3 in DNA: TGTGCCATCAGTGATCGACTAGCGGGAGTCACAGATACGCAGTATTTT.

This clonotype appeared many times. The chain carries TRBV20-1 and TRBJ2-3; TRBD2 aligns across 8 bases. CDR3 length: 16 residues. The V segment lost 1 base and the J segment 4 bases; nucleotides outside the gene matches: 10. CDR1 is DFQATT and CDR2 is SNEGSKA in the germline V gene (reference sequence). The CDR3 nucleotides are TGCAGTGCTAGAGTCAGGAGTAGCGGGACCGCAGATACGCAGTATTTT. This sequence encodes CSARVRSSGTADTQYF.

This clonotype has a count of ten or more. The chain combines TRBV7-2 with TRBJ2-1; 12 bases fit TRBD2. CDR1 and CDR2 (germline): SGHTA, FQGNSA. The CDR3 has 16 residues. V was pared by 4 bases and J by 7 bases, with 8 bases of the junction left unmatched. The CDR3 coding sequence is TGTGCCAGCAGCTCCGGACTAGCGGGGTTAGGGAATGAGCAGTTCTTC. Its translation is CASSSGLAGLGNEQFF.

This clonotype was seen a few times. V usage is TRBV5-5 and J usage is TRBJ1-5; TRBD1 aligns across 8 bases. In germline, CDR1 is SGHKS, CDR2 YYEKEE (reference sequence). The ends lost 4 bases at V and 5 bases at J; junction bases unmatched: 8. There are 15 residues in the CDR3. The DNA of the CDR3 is TGTGCCAGCAGCCCAGGGGGCGCCTCGGATCAGCCCCAGCATTTT. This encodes CASSPGGASDQPQHF.

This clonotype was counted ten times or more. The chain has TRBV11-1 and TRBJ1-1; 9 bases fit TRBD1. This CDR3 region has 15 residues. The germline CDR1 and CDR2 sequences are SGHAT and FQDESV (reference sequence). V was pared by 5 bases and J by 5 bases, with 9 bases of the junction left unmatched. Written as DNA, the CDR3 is TGTGCCAGCAGCCCCCGGACAGGGGTGAGGACTGAAGCTTTCTTT. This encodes CASSPRTGVRTEAFF.

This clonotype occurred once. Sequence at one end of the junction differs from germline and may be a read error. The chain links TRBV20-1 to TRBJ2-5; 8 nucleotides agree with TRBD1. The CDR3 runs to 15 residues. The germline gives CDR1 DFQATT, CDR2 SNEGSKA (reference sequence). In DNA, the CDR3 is TGCAGTGATAGAAGTGGGACAGGAGGCGAAGAGACCCAGTACTTC. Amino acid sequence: CSDRSGTGGEETQYF.

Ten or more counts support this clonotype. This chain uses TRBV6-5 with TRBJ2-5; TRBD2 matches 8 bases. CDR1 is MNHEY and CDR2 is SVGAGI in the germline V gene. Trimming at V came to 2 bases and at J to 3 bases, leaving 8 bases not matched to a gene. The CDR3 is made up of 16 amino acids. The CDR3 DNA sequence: TGTGCCAGCAGTTACCTTAGCGGGAAGATTAAAGAGACCCAGTACTTC. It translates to CASSYLSGKIKETQYF.

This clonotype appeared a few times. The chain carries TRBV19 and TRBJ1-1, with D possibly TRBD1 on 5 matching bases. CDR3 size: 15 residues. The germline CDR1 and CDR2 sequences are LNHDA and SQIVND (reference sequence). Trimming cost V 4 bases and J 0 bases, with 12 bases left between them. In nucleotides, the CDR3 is TGTGCCAGTAGTACCCCCCGGGGCCTGAACACTGAAGCTTTCTTT. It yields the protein CASSTPRGLNTEAFF.

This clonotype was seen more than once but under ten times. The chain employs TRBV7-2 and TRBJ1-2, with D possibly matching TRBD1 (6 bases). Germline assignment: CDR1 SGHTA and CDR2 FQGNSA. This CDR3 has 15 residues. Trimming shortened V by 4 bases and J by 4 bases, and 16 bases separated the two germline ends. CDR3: CASSWTGGRSYGYTF. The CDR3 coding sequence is TGTGCCAGCAGCTGGACCGGGGGGCGCAGCTATGGCTACACCTTC.

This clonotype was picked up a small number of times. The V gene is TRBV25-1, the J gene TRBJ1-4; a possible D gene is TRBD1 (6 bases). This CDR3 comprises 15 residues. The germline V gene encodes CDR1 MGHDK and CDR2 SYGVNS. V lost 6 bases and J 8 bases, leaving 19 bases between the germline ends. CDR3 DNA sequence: TGTGCCAGCAGCGCCCCACAGGGTCGGATGGAAAAACTGTTTTTT. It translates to CASSAPQGRMEKLFF. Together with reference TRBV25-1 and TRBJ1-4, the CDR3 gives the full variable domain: EADIYQTPRYLVIGTGKKITLECSQTMGHDKMYWYQQDPGMELHLIHYSYGVNSTEKGDLSSESTVSRIRTEHFPLTLESARPSHTSQYLCASSAPQGRMEKLFFGSGTQLSVL.

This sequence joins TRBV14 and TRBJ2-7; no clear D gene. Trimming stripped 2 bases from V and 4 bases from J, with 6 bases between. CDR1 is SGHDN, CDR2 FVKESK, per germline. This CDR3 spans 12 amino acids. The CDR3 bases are TGTGCCAGCAGCCAAAATACGTACGAGCAGTACTTC. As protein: CASSQNTYEQYF.

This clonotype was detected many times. CDR3 residues: CASSQDRPYSNQPQHF. The CDR3 bases are TGTGCCAGTAGCCAAGACAGGCCGTATAGCAATCAGCCCCAGCATTTT. The chain uses TRBV19 and TRBJ1-5, with D perhaps TRBD1 (6 bases). The CDR3 has 16 residues. Germline CDR1 LNHDA, CDR2 SQIVND (reference sequence). Trimming left V 6 bases short and J 0 bases short, with 15 bases between.

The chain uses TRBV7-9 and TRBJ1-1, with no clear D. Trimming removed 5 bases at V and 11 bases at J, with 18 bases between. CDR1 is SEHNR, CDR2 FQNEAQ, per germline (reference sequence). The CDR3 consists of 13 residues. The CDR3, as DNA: TGTGCCAGCAGCCGTAGACCGCAAAGTGCGGCTTTCTTT. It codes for CASSRRPQSAAFF.

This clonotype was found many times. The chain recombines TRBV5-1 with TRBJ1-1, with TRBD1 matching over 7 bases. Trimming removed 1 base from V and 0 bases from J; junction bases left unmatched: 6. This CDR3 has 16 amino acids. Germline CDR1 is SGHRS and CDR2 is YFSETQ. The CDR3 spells CASSLPRGSLNTEAFF. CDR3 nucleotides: TGCGCCAGCAGCTTGCCCAGGGGGTCCTTGAACACTGAAGCTTTCTTT.

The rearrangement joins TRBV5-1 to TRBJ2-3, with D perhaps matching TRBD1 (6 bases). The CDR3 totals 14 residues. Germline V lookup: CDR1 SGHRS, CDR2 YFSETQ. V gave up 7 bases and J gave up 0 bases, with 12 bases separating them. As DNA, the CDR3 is TGCGCCAGCTCCGGACAGCCGAGCACAGATACGCAGTATTTT. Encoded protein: CASSGQPSTDTQYF.

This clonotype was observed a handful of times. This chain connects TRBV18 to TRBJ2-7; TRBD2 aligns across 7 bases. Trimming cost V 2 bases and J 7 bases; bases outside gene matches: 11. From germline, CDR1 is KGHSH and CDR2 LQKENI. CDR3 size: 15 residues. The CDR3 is CASSPYSGGPREQYF. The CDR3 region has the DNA TGTGCCAGCTCACCATACTCGGGAGGTCCGAGGGAGCAGTACTTC.

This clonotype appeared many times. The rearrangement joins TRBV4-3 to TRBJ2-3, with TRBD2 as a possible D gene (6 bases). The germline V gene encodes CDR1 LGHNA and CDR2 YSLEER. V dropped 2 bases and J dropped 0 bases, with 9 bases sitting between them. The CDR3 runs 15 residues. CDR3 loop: CASSQRAGSTDTQYF. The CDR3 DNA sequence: TGCGCCAGCAGCCAAAGGGCGGGAAGCACAGATACGCAGTATTTT.

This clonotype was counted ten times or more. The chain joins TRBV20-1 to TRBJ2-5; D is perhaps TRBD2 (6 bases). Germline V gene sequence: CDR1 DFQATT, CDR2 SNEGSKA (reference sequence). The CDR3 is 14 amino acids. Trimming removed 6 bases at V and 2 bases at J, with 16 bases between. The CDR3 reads CSARRAELQETQYF. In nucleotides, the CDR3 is TGCAGTGCCCGGAGGGCCGAACTACAAGAGACCCAGTACTTC.

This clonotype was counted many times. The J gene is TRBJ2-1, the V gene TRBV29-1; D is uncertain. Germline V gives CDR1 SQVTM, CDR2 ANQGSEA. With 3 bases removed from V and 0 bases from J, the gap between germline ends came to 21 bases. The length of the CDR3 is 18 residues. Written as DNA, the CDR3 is TGCAGCGTTGAGGCCTCCCGTGCATCCCTGAGCTCCTACAATGAGCAGTTCTTC. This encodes CSVEASRASLSSYNEQFF.

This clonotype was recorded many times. This CDR3 reads CASSHRSNYGYTF. CDR3 in DNA: TGTGCCAGTTCTCACAGGTCTAACTATGGCTACACCTTC. The chain links TRBV19 to TRBJ1-2; the D gene is possibly TRBD1 (5 bases). The CDR3 extends over 13 amino acids. Trimming removed 8 bases from V and 0 bases from J, with 10 bases in between. Germline assignment: CDR1 LNHDA and CDR2 SQIVND (reference sequence).

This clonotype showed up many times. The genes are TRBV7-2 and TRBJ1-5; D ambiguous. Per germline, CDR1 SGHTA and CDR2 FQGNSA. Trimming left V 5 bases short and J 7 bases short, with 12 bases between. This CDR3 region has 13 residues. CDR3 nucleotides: TGTGCCAGCAGCCCGGCAGTGGGACAGCCCCAGCATTTT. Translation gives CASSPAVGQPQHF.

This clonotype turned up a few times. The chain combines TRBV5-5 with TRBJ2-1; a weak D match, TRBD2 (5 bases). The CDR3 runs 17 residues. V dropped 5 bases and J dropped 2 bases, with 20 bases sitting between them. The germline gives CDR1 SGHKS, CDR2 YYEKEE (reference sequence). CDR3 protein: CASRYGIRLLTYNEQFF. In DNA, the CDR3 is TGTGCCAGCAGGTACGGGATCAGGCTGCTGACCTACAATGAGCAGTTCTTC.

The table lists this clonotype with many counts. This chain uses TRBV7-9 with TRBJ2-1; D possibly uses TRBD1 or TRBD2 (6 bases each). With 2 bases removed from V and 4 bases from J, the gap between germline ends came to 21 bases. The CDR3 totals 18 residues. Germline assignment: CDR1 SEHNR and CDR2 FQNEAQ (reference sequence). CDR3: CASSLRGGGGPFYNEQFF. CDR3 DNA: TGTGCCAGCAGCTTAAGGGGAGGTGGGGGGCCCTTTTACAATGAGCAGTTCTTC.

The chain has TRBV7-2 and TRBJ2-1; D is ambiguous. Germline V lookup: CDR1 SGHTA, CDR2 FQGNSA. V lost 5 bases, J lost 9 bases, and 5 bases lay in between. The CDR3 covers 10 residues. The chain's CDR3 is CASSGVEQFF. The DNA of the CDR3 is TGTGCCAGCAGCGGGGTTGAGCAGTTCTTC.

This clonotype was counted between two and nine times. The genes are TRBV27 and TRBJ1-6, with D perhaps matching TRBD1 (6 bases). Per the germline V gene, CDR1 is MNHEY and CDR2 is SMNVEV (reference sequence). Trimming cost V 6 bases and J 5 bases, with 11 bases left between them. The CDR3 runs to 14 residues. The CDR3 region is CASSSQGNNSPLHF. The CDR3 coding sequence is TGTGCCAGCAGCTCACAGGGTAATAATTCACCCCTCCACTTT.

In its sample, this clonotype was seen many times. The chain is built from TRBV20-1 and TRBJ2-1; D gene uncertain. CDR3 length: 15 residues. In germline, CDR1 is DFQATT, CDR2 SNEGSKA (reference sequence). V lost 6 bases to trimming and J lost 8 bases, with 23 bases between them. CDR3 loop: CSARRGPYLSDEQFF. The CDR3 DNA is TGCAGTGCCCGCCGAGGACCCTATCTCTCGGATGAGCAGTTCTTC.